This entry describes one T cell receptor (beta chain). Germline V gene sequence: CDR1 SGHTA, CDR2 FQGTGA. J lost 2 bases, V lost 5 bases, and 5 bases had no gene match. CDR3 size: 14 residues. The data were taken from a study of blood T cell repertoires in COVID-19. Generated by immunoSEQ multiplex PCR, the TCRdb table keeps only in-frame clones and is missing some. The profile covers around 70,000 clones, with approximately 78% appearing a single time and around 4.8% taken by the ten largest. The receptor was isolated from a woman at least 80 years old with active or convalescent COVID-19. Sequenced: peripheral blood. The chain joins TRBV7-3 to TRBJ2-5; 7 bases line up with TRBD1. CDR3 bases: TGTGCCAGCAGCCGGACAGGAACTCAAGAGACCCAGTACTTC. Its protein is CASSRTGTQETQYF.